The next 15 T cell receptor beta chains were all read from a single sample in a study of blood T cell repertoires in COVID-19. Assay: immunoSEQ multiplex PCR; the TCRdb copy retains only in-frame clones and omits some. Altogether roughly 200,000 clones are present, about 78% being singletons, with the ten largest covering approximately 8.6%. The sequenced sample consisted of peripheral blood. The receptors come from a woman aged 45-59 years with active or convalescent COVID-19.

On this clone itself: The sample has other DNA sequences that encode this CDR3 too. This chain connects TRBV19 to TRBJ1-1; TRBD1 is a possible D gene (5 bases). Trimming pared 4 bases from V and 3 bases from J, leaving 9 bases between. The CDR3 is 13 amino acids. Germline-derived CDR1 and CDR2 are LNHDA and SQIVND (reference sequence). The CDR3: CASSRQGDTEAFF. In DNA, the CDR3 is TGTGCCAGTAGTAGGCAGGGTGACACTGAAGCTTTCTTT.

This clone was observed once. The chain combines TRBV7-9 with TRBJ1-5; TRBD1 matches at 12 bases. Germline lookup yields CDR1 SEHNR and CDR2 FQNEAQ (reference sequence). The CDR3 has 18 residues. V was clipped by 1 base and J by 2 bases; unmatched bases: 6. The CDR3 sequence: CASSLVGTGGFGNQPQHF. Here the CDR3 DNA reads TGTGCCAGCAGCTTAGTAGGGACAGGGGGCTTTGGCAATCAGCCCCAGCATTTT. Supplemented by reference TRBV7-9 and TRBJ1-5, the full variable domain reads DTGVSQNPRHKITKRGQNVTFRCDPISEHNRLYWYRQTLGQGPEFLTYFQNEAQLEKSRLLSDRFSAERPKGSFSTLEIQRTEQGDSAMYLCASSLVGTGGFGNQPQHFGDGTRLSIL.

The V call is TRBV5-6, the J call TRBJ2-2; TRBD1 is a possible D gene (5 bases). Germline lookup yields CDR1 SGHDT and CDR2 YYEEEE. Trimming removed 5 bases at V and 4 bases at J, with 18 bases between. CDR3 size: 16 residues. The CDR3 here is CASRWSRVVGTGELFF. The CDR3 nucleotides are TGTGCCAGCAGGTGGAGCAGGGTCGTAGGCACCGGGGAGCTGTTTTTT.

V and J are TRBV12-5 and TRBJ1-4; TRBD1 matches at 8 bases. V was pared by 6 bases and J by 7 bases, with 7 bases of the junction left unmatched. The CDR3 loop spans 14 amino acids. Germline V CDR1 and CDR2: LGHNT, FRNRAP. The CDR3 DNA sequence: TGTGCTAGTGGCCCGGGACAGGCGGGTGAAAAACTGTTTTTT. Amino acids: CASGPGQAGEKLFF.

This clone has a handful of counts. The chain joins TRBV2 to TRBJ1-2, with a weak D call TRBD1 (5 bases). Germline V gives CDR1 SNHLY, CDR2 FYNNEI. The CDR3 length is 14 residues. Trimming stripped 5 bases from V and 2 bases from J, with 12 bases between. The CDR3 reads CASSLREGNYGYTF. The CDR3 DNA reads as TGTGCCAGCAGTCTTAGGGAGGGGAACTATGGCTACACCTTC.

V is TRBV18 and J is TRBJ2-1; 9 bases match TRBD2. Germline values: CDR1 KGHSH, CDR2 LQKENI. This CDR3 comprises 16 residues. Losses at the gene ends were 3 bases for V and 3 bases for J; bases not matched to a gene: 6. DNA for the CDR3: TGTGCCAGCTCACCGGTGCGGGGGGGAGTCTACAATGAGCAGTTCTTC. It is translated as CASSPVRGGVYNEQFF.

The CDR3 DNA follows: TGTGCCAGCAAACCTCCCGGGAAGAGGACTGAAGCTTTCTTT. Translating it yields CASKPPGKRTEAFF. The rearrangement joins TRBV6-5 to TRBJ1-1; D unclear. Germline V gene lookup returns CDR1 MNHEY and CDR2 SVGAGI. This CDR3 region has 14 residues. V was cut by 7 bases and J by 5 bases, with 17 bases left in between.

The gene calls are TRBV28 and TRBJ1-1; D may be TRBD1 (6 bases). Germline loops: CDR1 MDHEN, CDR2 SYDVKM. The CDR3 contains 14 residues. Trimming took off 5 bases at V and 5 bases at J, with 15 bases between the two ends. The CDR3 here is CASSLPGGGTEAFF. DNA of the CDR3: TGTGCCAGCAGTCTCCCGGGGGGCGGGACTGAAGCTTTCTTT.

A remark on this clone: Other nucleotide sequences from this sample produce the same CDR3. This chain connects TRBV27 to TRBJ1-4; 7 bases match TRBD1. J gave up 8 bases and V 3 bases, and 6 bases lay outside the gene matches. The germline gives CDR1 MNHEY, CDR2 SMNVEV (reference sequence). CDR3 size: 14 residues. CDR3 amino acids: CASSFRGRGEKLFF. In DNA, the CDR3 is TGTGCCAGCAGTTTTAGGGGGCGCGGGGAAAAACTGTTTTTT.

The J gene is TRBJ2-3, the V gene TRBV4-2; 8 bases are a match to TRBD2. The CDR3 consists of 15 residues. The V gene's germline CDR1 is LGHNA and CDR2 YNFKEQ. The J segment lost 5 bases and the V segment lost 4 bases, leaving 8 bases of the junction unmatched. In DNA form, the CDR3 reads TGTGCCAGCAGCCCTGAAGCGGGAGAGGTAGATACGCAGTATTTT. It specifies CASSPEAGEVDTQYF.

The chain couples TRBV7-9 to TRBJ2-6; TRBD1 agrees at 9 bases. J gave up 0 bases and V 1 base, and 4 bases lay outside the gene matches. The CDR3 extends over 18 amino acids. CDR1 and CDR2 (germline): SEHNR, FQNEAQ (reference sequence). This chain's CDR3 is CASSLGDRVSSGANVLTF. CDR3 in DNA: TGTGCCAGCAGCTTAGGGGACAGGGTATCCTCTGGGGCCAACGTCCTGACTTTC.

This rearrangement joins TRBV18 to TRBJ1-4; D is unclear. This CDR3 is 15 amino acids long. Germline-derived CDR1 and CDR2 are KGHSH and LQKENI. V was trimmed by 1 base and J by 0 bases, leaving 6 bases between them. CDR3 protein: CASSPQHATNEKLFF. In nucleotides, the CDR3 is TGTGCCAGCTCACCACAGCATGCAACTAATGAAAAACTGTTTTTT.

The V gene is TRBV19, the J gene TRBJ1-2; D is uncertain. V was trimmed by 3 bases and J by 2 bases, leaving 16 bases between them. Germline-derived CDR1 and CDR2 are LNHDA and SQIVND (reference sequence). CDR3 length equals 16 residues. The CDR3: CASSMEAGGYNYGYTF. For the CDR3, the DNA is TGTGCCAGTAGTATGGAGGCTGGCGGATACAACTATGGCTACACCTTC.

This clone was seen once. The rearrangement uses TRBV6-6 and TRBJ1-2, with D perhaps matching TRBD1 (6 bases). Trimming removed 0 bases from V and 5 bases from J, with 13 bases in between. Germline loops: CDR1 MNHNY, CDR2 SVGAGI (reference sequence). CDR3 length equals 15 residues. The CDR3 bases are TGTGCCAGCAGTTACTCGAAGGCAGGGGAATATGGCTACACCTTC. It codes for CASSYSKAGEYGYTF.

CDR3 sequence reads: CASSFGGRQETQYF. The CDR3 DNA follows: TGTGCCAGCAGCTTTGGGGGCAGACAGGAGACCCAGTACTTC. This sequence joins TRBV7-2 and TRBJ2-5; tentatively, D is TRBD1 (6 bases). The germline gives CDR1 SGHTA, CDR2 FQGNSA. Trimming cost V 3 bases and J 5 bases, with 13 bases left between them. This CDR3 contains 14 residues.